This passage covers 3 T cell receptor beta chains from one sample sequenced in a study of T-cell memory formation after mild COVID-19 (dated by TCRdb to about 2021). Library preparation used 5' RACE. TCRdb records Illumina NovaSeq 6000 as the sequencer. TCRdb itself trimmed the public reads at Q25 with fastp, ran MiXCR and retained productive beta chains. Each CDR3 protein gets just one entry, which takes the most common genes and DNA from the rows behind it. The sample data list roughly 250,000 distinct CDR3 sequences, and 16% of these were observed just once. The ten largest make up 20% to 25% of the sample. Sequenced: PBMCs or a T cell subset sorted from them (not recorded which). All receptors come from a man aged 18 to 29 who had mild COVID-19 (a few samples of this study predate the infection). The sample titles of this study are shuffled in the database, so cell type and time point are left out; the donor was told from shared clones.

This clonotype has a handful of counts. The chain is built from TRBV24-1 and TRBJ1-1; no clear D gene. The ends were cut back, 0 bases at V and 3 bases at J, with 13 bases in the middle. Germline-derived CDR1 and CDR2 are KGHDR and SFDVKD. The length of the CDR3 is 16 residues. As DNA, the CDR3 is TGTGCCACCAGTGATTTGCACTTGGTTTGCTACACTGAAGCTTTCTTT. Translation: CATSDLHLVCYTEAFF.

The rearrangement joins TRBV20-1 to TRBJ2-2, with D unresolved. There are 13 residues in the CDR3. V was cut by 3 bases and J by 2 bases, with 7 bases left in between. Germline V gene data show CDR1 as DFQATT and CDR2 as SNEGSKA (reference sequence). The DNA of the CDR3 is TGCAGTGCTAGTTCCGGAAACACCGGGGAGCTGTTTTTT. As protein: CSASSGNTGELFF.

This clonotype was recorded a few times. V usage is TRBV4-1 and J usage is TRBJ2-5; D gene uncertain. Germline V lookup: CDR1 MGHRA, CDR2 YSYEKL. V was cut by 1 base and J by 4 bases, with 10 bases left in between. CDR3 size: 14 residues. This CDR3 is CASSQVAPGETQYF. The CDR3 nucleotides are TGCGCCAGCAGCCAAGTGGCCCCTGGAGAGACCCAGTACTTC.